This entry lists 5 T cell receptor beta chains sequenced from one sample in a study (dated by TCRdb to the mid-2010s). Library preparation used 5' RACE. Instrument on record: Illumina MiSeq. TCRdb itself trimmed the public reads at Q25 with fastp, ran MiXCR and retained productive beta chains. Identical CDR3 proteins give one entry, which carries the most common genes and DNA. This sample lists fewer than 65,000 distinct CDR3 sequences; roughly 30% were detected once. The top ten clonotypes cover roughly 2.5% of the sample. Sequencing used tumor-infiltrating naive CD4+ T cells sorted from the breast tumor. Taken with the paper, the label for cell subset or site translates to: naive CD4+ T cells, CD4+CD45RA+CD25-. These receptors all come from a female donor with breast cancer.

The chain uses TRBV30 and TRBJ2-7, with a tentative D call TRBD2 (7 bases). Germline values: CDR1 GTSNPN, CDR2 SVGIG (reference sequence). Trimming took 3 bases from V and 5 from J, leaving 14 bases between them. The CDR3 consists of 13 residues. DNA of the CDR3: TGTGCCTGGAGAGGGGGGGGGGCCCACGAGCAGTACTTC. Encoded protein: CAWRGGGAHEQYF.

The table lists this clonotype with many counts. The V call is TRBV12-3 or TRBV12-4, the J call TRBJ2-3; no firm D call. Between the trimmed V and J ends, which lost 2 bases and 8 bases, there was a span of 11 bases. CDR3 size: 13 residues. CDR3 in DNA: TGTGCCAGCAGTTTAAAACCCTCGGGTACGCAGTATTTT. This translates into CASSLKPSGTQYF.

This clonotype was observed many times. The V gene is TRBV12-3 or TRBV12-4, the J gene TRBJ2-2; 8 nucleotides agree with TRBD2. This CDR3 spans 16 amino acids. V lost 7 bases to trimming and J lost 3 bases; unmatched junction nucleotides: 10. CDR3 protein: CASTSRIAGYTGELFF. For the CDR3, the DNA is TGTGCCAGCACTTCCCGCATAGCGGGGTACACCGGGGAGCTGTTTTTT.

This clonotype was recorded many times. J is TRBJ2-5 and V is TRBV4-1; possible D gene TRBD1, 5 bases. Trimming removed 1 base at V and 7 bases at J, with 16 bases between. The CDR3 has 15 residues. Per germline, CDR1 MGHRA and CDR2 YSYEKL. The CDR3 DNA follows: TGCGCCAGCAGCCAAGCCGGTGGGGCCCGCCGGACCCAGTACTTC. Amino acid sequence: CASSQAGGARRTQYF.

This clonotype has a handful of counts. The chain carries TRBV5-4 and TRBJ2-1, with TRBD1 identical over 7 bases. Germline V gene sequence: CDR1 SGHNT, CDR2 YYREEE (reference sequence). This CDR3 spans 13 amino acids. After removal of 5 bases from V and 6 bases from J, the junction contained 5 bases not matched to a gene. CDR3: CASRTTGVNEQFF. The CDR3 coding sequence is TGTGCCAGCAGAACCACAGGGGTCAATGAGCAGTTCTTC.